These 22 T cell receptor beta chains originate from one sample sequenced in a study of blood T cell repertoires in COVID-19. Using immunoSEQ multiplex PCR, the repertoire was profiled, and TCRdb retains in-frame clones only, with some absent. The table has 310,000 or so clones, approximately 88% seen once. The specimen sequenced was peripheral blood. These TCRs come from a man between 18 and 29 years old who had recovered from COVID-19.

The CDR3 sequence is CSVEDRASPTYEQYF. In nucleotides, the CDR3 is TGCAGCGTTGAAGATCGTGCCAGTCCCACCTACGAGCAGTACTTC. The J gene is TRBJ2-7, the V gene TRBV29-1, with D unclear. The V and J ends lost 0 bases and 2 bases respectively, with 14 bases between them. This CDR3 has 15 amino acids. Germline V gives CDR1 SQVTM, CDR2 ANQGSEA.

This chain links TRBV6-5 with TRBJ1-2; D call uncertain. The germline gives CDR1 MNHEY, CDR2 SVGAGI. V lost 5 bases, J lost 4 bases, and 14 bases lay in between. The CDR3 totals 14 residues. CDR3 coding DNA: TGTGCCAGCAGTAAGAGAGAATTGCTCTATGGCTACACCTTC. It is translated as CASSKRELLYGYTF.

This sequence joins TRBV7-6 and TRBJ2-7; 7 bases line up with TRBD1. The CDR3 has 16 residues. Germline CDR1 SGHVS, CDR2 FNYEAQ. J was trimmed by 3 bases and V by 5 bases; bases with no gene match: 13. CDR3 sequence: CASSGEDRVGVYEQYF. In DNA form, the CDR3 reads TGTGCCAGCAGCGGGGAAGACAGGGTGGGGGTCTACGAGCAGTACTTC.

This rearrangement joins TRBV20-1 to TRBJ2-7; tentative D call: TRBD1 (5 bases). Germline values: CDR1 DFQATT, CDR2 SNEGSKA (reference sequence). V lost 4 bases and J lost 3, with 7 bases in between. The CDR3 runs 11 residues. CDR3 sequence (DNA): TGCAGTGCTATGACAGACTACGAGCAGTACTTC. Translated, it gives CSAMTDYEQYF.

This clone was picked up a small number of times. The CDR3 is CASAFQPGASEAFF. The CDR3 coding sequence is TGTGCCAGCGCTTTTCAGCCGGGAGCCAGTGAAGCTTTCTTT. The rearrangement joins TRBV10-3 to TRBJ1-1; D is uncertain. The length of the CDR3 is 14 residues. Trimming left V 10 bases short and J 7 bases short, with 22 bases between. The germline CDR1 and CDR2 sequences are ENHRY and SYGVKD.

This chain uses TRBV18 with TRBJ1-1; D not resolved. The V and J ends lost 2 bases and 4 bases respectively, with 8 bases between them. Germline V gene lookup returns CDR1 KGHSH and CDR2 LQKENI. This CDR3 has 13 amino acids. The CDR3: CASSPMAGTEAFF. The CDR3 DNA reads TGTGCCAGCTCACCAATGGCGGGCACTGAAGCTTTCTTT.

The genes are TRBV7-2 and TRBJ2-7, with TRBD2 matching 13 bases. Germline CDR1 is SGHTA and CDR2 is FQGNSA. J gave up 6 bases and V 3 bases, and 8 bases lay outside the gene matches. The CDR3 is made up of 16 amino acids. In nucleotides, the CDR3 is TGTGCCAGCAGCTTTCAACTAGCGGGGGGGCCGAGCGAGCAGTACTTC. It encodes CASSFQLAGGPSEQYF.

This clone was picked up a small number of times. The chain couples TRBV9 to TRBJ2-7, with 9 bases fitting TRBD2. V shed 4 bases, J shed 3 bases, and the junction held 8 bases outside the gene matches. This CDR3 has 15 amino acids. The germline V gene has CDR1 SGDLS and CDR2 YYNGEE. This CDR3 reads CASSPGLSGSYEQYF. Here the CDR3 DNA reads TGTGCCAGCAGCCCGGGGCTTAGCGGGAGCTACGAGCAGTACTTC.

The CDR3: CASSSQPDRGANEQYF. DNA of the CDR3: TGTGCCAGCAGCTCTCAGCCGGACAGGGGAGCAAACGAGCAGTACTTC. This sequence joins TRBV11-2 and TRBJ2-7; 9 nucleotides line up with TRBD1. CDR3 size: 16 residues. V dropped 4 bases and J dropped 5; count of bases not matched to a gene: 12. Germline CDR1 and CDR2: SGHAT and FQNNGV. Full variable domain (outside the CDR3, taken from reference TRBV11-2 and TRBJ2-7): EAGVAQSPRYKIIEKRQSVAFWCNPISGHATLYWYQQILGQGPKLLIQFQNNGVVDDSQLPKDRFSAERLKGVDSTLKIQPAKLEDSAVYLCASSSQPDRGANEQYFGPGTRLTVT.

This chain uses TRBV5-4 with TRBJ2-2, with 8 bases lining up with TRBD1. V shed 4 bases and J 3 bases; nucleotides not matched to a gene: 8. The CDR3 extends over 16 amino acids. Germline loops: CDR1 SGHNT, CDR2 YYREEE (reference sequence). The CDR3 sequence: CASSPSGGAYTGELFF. In nucleotides, the CDR3 is TGTGCCAGCAGCCCTTCAGGGGGCGCATACACCGGGGAGCTGTTTTTT.

This rearrangement joins TRBV5-1 to TRBJ2-3; 10 positions match TRBD2. This CDR3 is built from 16 residues. Germline V gene data show CDR1 as SGHRS and CDR2 as YFSETQ. V shed 0 bases, J shed 4 bases, and the junction held 5 bases outside the gene matches. The CDR3 reads CASSLGVAGGSDTQYF. CDR3 nucleotide sequence: TGCGCCAGCAGCTTGGGTGTAGCGGGAGGTTCAGATACGCAGTATTTT.

The chain is built from TRBV5-4 and TRBJ2-1, with 7 bases lining up with TRBD1. Looked up from germline, CDR1 is SGHNT and CDR2 is YYREEE (reference sequence). Trimming removed 4 bases from V and 2 bases from J; junction bases left unmatched: 6. This CDR3 comprises 15 residues. The DNA for the CDR3 is TGTGCCAGCAGCCTTTCAGGGGGAACCTACAATGAGCAGTTCTTC. Its translation: CASSLSGGTYNEQFF.

The V and J genes are TRBV6-2 or TRBV6-3 and TRBJ1-2; 7 bases are a match to TRBD1. The V and J ends lost 0 bases and 0 bases, in that order; junction bases with no gene match: 1. From germline, CDR1 is MNHEY and CDR2 SVGEGT. This CDR3 comprises 15 residues. The CDR3 sequence: CASSYSGQTNYGYTF. The CDR3 DNA follows: TGTGCCAGCAGTTACTCGGGACAGACTAACTATGGCTACACCTTC.

The gene calls are TRBV5-1 and TRBJ2-2; TRBD2 aligns across 13 bases. CDR1 and CDR2 from the germline V gene are SGHRS and YFSETQ. The CDR3 extends over 17 amino acids. V shed 0 bases, J shed 6 bases, and the junction held 5 bases outside the gene matches. The DNA for the CDR3 is TGCGCCAGCAGCTTGGGACTAGCGGGAGGACGATCCGGGGAGCTGTTTTTT. This encodes CASSLGLAGGRSGELFF.

The chain employs TRBV7-8 and TRBJ2-7; TRBD1 agrees at 7 bases. Unmatched junction bases numbered 6, after V lost 5 bases and J lost 2 bases. The CDR3 sequence is 14 residues long. CDR1 and CDR2 from the germline V gene are SGHVS and FQNEAQ. For the CDR3, the DNA is TGTGCCAGCAGCGAAATAGGACAGGCCTACGAGCAGTACTTC. Protein sequence: CASSEIGQAYEQYF.

V and J are TRBV7-9 and TRBJ1-1; D possibly corresponds to TRBD1 (5 bases). CDR3 length: 13 residues. Deletions cut 5 bases from V and 6 bases from J, with 13 bases between. Germline V lookup: CDR1 SEHNR, CDR2 FQNEAQ (reference sequence). CDR3 sequence reads: CASSPGTYSEAFF. In DNA form, the CDR3 reads TGTGCCAGCAGCCCCGGGACTTACTCTGAAGCTTTCTTT.

The chain carries TRBV21-1 and TRBJ2-4; the DNA was not used to check the table's D call, TRBD1. TRBV21-1 counts as a pseudogene. CDR3 size: 20 residues. Here the CDR3 reads CASSKAGIPPLGQVENIQYF. Here the CDR3 DNA reads TGTGCCAGCAGCAAAGCGGGTATACCCCCCCTCGGACAGGTGGAAAACATTCAGTACTTC.

V is TRBV6-5 and J is TRBJ1-6, with 10 bases that match TRBD1. The germline V gene has CDR1 MNHEY and CDR2 SVGAGI. This CDR3 is 14 amino acids long. Unmatched junction bases numbered 7, after V lost 7 bases and J lost 10 bases. The CDR3, as DNA: TGTGCCAGCACCCGGACAGGGGGAGGATCACCCCTCCACTTT. Translating it yields CASTRTGGGSPLHF.

The CDR3 region has the DNA TGTGCCAGCTCACCACTCGGGGACTCTGGAAACACCATATATTTT. Translation gives CASSPLGDSGNTIYF. The chain employs TRBV18 and TRBJ1-3; D not certain. The CDR3 runs 15 residues. The germline V gene encodes CDR1 KGHSH and CDR2 LQKENI. V lost 1 base and J 0 bases, leaving 7 bases between the germline ends.

V and J are TRBV7-9 and TRBJ2-2; D is perhaps TRBD1 (6 bases). V was pared by 5 bases and J by 5 bases, with 15 bases between. Germline CDR1 reads SEHNR; CDR2 reads FQNEAQ (reference sequence). This CDR3 is built from 15 residues. The CDR3 nucleotides are TGTGCCAGCAGCCCCAAGGACAGCAATACCGGGGAGCTGTTTTTT. It codes for CASSPKDSNTGELFF.

The J gene is TRBJ1-1, the V gene TRBV7-6; unclear D gene. The CDR3 loop spans 11 amino acids. In germline, CDR1 is SGHVS, CDR2 FNYEAQ. The V end was cut by 6 bases, the J end by 2 bases, with 4 bases between. DNA for the CDR3: TGTGCCAGCAGACTAAACACTGAAGCTTTCTTT. This codes for CASRLNTEAFF.

The V and J genes are TRBV7-6 and TRBJ2-1; 10 bases match TRBD2. V lost 3 bases and J lost 8; bases outside the gene matches: 4. The CDR3 totals 14 residues. CDR1 and CDR2 from the germline V gene are SGHVS and FNYEAQ. CDR3 DNA sequence: TGTGCCAGCAGCTTGGCTACTAGCGGGGATGAGCAGTTCTTC. Translated: CASSLATSGDEQFF.